The TCR beta chain under discussion was sequenced for a study of cytomegalovirus exposure and HLA in healthy donors (dated by TCRdb to about 2017). About the investigation overall: In an earlier analysis of 587 of the donors, 276 Gb of sequence data and 90 million to 120 million unique TCR beta sequences from 180 million or so T cells were reported. Around 320 gigabases of sequencing data and around 87 million unique TCR sequences were included in an early release covering 550 to 650 HLA-typed donors. Of the approximately 400 genotyped donors, 65% to 90% fell in the genetic ancestry cluster associated with self-reported Caucasian donors. The study aimed to test whether cataloging public T cell receptors could reveal signatures of past pathogen exposure. The study profiled the T cell repertoires of about 640 subjects by immunosequencing and related them to cytomegalovirus serostatus. Along with the 666-subject first cohort, a separate validation cohort of more than 90 different subjects was used. High-throughput TCR immunosequencing, statistical association of individual TCRs with disease status, and machine learning were combined to predict cytomegalovirus infection status. A later analysis re-analyzed previously published TCR beta repertoires from several hundred donors and added high-resolution HLA genotyping to study TCR occurrence patterns. Rather than drawing on any new phenotypic data, the later analysis identified candidate immune exposures from TCR beta sequences and the way those sequences occurred across donors. An earlier analysis of 587 of the donors used high-throughput TCR beta sequencing to judge whether each TCR beta V gene segment behaved as functional or pseudogenic. Donor age, sex, ethnicity and CMV serostatus were compiled alongside the repertoire data. In a later genetic analysis, genome-wide SNP genotypes for about 55% of the roughly 700 donors were used, and that subset was treated as a discovery cohort. Every discovery cohort repertoire had been produced on one sequencing platform. Class I and class II HLA loci were covered by the typing at four-digit resolution. Typing coverage varied by locus: roughly 629-640 donors for A, B, C, DRB1 and DQB1; roughly 500 for DQA1; nearly 610 for DPA1; roughly 450 for DPB1. A handful of DR-DQ haplotypes were handled as single units for association and clustering because linkage in the cohort was strong. Among almost 400 genotyped donors of the cohort, an average of approximately 240,000 unique TCR beta nucleotide sequences were sequenced per donor, roughly 18% of them non-productive. General conclusions and limits of the study: A few of the identified cytomegalovirus-associated TCR beta chains were confirmed in vitro to be specific for cytomegalovirus antigens. When HLA alleles, especially DR and DQ, strongly co-occurred, TCR associations were difficult to assign to individual alleles. A later analysis found that most CMV-associated TCR beta chains appeared HLA-restricted, with HLA associations seemingly driven largely by CMV exposure. Cytomegalovirus status was reported to be diagnosed by the classifier with high specificity and sensitivity in both the original and validation cohorts. According to a later analysis, parvovirus B19, influenza, CMV and Epstein-Barr virus appeared linked to several top co-occurrence clusters. According to a later analysis, TCR association rates differed among HLA loci, with DRB1 alleles showing the most associated TCRs and HLA-C alleles showing the fewest. A later genetic analysis associated a missense DCLRE1C variant with V-gene and J-gene trimming of TCR beta chains, and an independent cohort replicated the association. A later analysis found that HLA-associated TCR beta chains were more clonally expanded and had lower generation probabilities than equally common non-associated chains. An earlier analysis of 587 of the donors showed that most TCR beta V segments appeared in productive rearrangements either about 90% or about 30% of the time, which broadly matched IMGT annotations. CMV serostatus was the only immune exposure information available for the cohort. A cluster of highly shared sequence variants was judged likely to be a technical artifact of the sequencing pipeline. Presence/absence analyses assumed roughly uniform sequencing depth across donors, an assumption that may not hold. Linkage disequilibrium might explain the correlated functional status among segregating V segments, but an unknown experimental factor could not be excluded. A later analysis associated about 18,000 TCR beta sequences with specific HLA alleles at a false discovery rate of 0.05. Compared with the roughly 670-donor mean, donors in an Asian-associated ancestry cluster had fewer N-insertions in productive TCRs, according to a later genetic analysis. Most TCR sequences were observed very rarely across donors, whereas some public TCRs were present in many individuals. According to the authors, the approach could potentially be generalized to other disease states and immunological phenotypes. The study listed 164 TCR beta chains as associated with cytomegalovirus. Because counts were too low, 15 to 20 rarely observed V segments, including chromosome 9 orphons, were excluded from the earlier analysis of fewer than 650 of the donors. Because some donors lacked HLA typing at each locus, the association tests relied only on the typed subset. The cohort was sequenced for TCR beta chains only, and without alpha or paired-chain data the features that could be detected were limited. Some IMGT-functional V segments, including TRBV6-2 and TRBV6-3, could not be told apart with the 87-base-pair reads, so those segments were excluded. A further reported finding was that TCR beta sequences accurately predicted the HLA-A and HLA-B alleles for most subjects in the first cohort.

Library method: the immunoSEQ multiplex PCR assay. For the multiplex PCR, a mixture combining 60 forward primers for TCR Vbeta segments and 13 reverse primers for TCR Jbeta segments was used. The CDR3 region of rearranged TCR beta genes was amplified from genomic DNA by a multiplex PCR assay. The Illumina HiSeq System was used to sequence the amplified TCR beta libraries as 87-base-pair reads. In the original analysis: A later analysis counted about 82 million unique TCR beta chains across the 650 to 700 repertoires, and roughly 11 million of these chains were shared by at least two donors. Raw reads were error-corrected and collapsed into unique sequences by a nearest-neighbor algorithm in which closely related sequences were merged to remove PCR and sequencing errors. Alignment of CDR3 sequences to IMGT reference sequences was used to assign V, D and J gene segments. Each retained sequence needed at least a six-nucleotide match to both a V gene segment and a J gene segment. Rearrangements were called productive when the CDR3 lacked stop codons and stayed in frame with V and J; all others were non-productive. CDR3 was defined according to IMGT convention as the region running from the second conserved V-encoded cysteine to the conserved J-encoded phenylalanine. In an earlier analysis of more than 550 of the donors, sequences lacking an unambiguous match to a single V gene segment were excluded. An earlier analysis of a few hundred of the donors called V segments functional above 56.7% productive rearrangements and segregating when the between-donor standard deviation exceeded 5%. A statistical classification framework was built for diagnosing cytomegalovirus status from the catalog of TCR beta chain sequences. V and J gene assignment, in a later analysis, came from comparing TCR nucleotide sequences with IMGT/GENE-DB human TR gene sequences. A later analysis assigned CDR3 sequences and most-parsimonious VDJ recombination scenarios with the TCRdist pipeline. In a later analysis, every TCR beta chain was defined by the combination of its CDR3 amino acid sequence and its V-gene family, and reads without a unique V-gene family were dropped. A later analysis removed several hundred highly shared, low-generation-probability nucleotide sequences to deal with suspected cross-contamination and a sequencing artifact. For each public chain, a later analysis derived a clonal expansion index from normalized ranks of inferred template counts within each repertoire. A later analysis computed generation probabilities with a VDJ recombination model fitted to out-of-frame rearrangements, and checked the results against IGoR. A later analysis scored TCR-TCR, TCR-HLA and TCR-CMV co-occurrence with hypergeometric tests, applying a repertoire-size bias correction to TCR pairs. To estimate false discovery rates, a later analysis permuted the HLA or CMV assignments 20 times. In a later analysis, co-occurring TCRs were grouped using DBSCAN, with TCRdist sequence similarity added in when clustering inside HLA-allele-positive subsets. Co-occurrence clustering excluded repertoires with fewer than 30,000 or more than 120,000 public chains, plus five with anomalous nucleotide sharing. What TCRdb holds here is the immuneACCESS table cut down to in-frame rearrangements. Part of the clones is not present; checked against another copy, under half of the missing clones reflect an unresolved V gene, and the others are unexplained. V and J calls and clone size follow that table, whereas D and trimming were derived from the DNA. For this sample there are about 130,000 clones; around 70% appear just once. About 1.6% of the sample is held by the ten biggest clonotypes.

The cohort consisted of 600 to 750 healthy bone marrow donors. At the time of sampling, every cohort member was nominally healthy, though immune exposures that went unrecorded were likely present. The donor was CMV seropositive and belonged to the group of around 300 seropositive cohort members. A peripheral blood sample was collected from each donor, and TCR beta sequencing was performed on peripheral blood mononuclear cells. Genomic DNA was extracted from the blood cell samples with the Qiagen DNeasy Blood Extraction Kit. CDR1 MNHEY and CDR2 SVGAGI are derived from the germline V gene. The CDR3 numbers 14 residues from cysteine through phenylalanine. Only CDR3 DNA remains: 42 bases, in frame from the first base. Ends trimmed: V by 6 bases, J by 8 bases; bases unmatched to a gene: 6. Worth noting for this clone: Its specific antigen is unknown. Nothing much larger sits one base from this clone, and base qualities are not available.

This receptor was identified in a man aged 25-40 years in good health and CMV-seropositive. Source material: PBMCs. This chain is built from TRBV6-5 and TRBJ1-6; 8 bases in the junction line up with TRBD1. The CDR3 reads CASRRQGTDSPLHF. The nucleotide sequence reads as follows: TGTGCCAGCAGGAGACAGGGGACGGATTCACCCCTCCACTTT.